This T cell receptor beta chain was documented in a study of T cell repertoires in cytomegalovirus infection. Study-wide findings and caveats: Dominating the ex vivo response were TCR beta clonotypes that were CMV-specific and HLA-C-restricted.

This CDR3 contains 15 residues. The V and J ends lost 5 bases and 3 bases respectively, with 16 bases between them. Germline V gives CDR1 MNHNY, CDR2 SVGAGI (reference sequence). In TCRdb, the reads were re-called with MiXCR into one record per CDR3 protein. Here the sample spans 500,000 to 600,000 distinct CDR3 sequences, 15% to 20% being singletons. Remarks on this clonotype: The antigen remains unidentified.

This rearrangement joins TRBV6-6 to TRBJ1-2, with D uncertain. Material for sequencing was CD8+ T cells from PBMCs. This TCR came from a human donor in good health (CMV status not recorded). Some clones in this sample may be carry-over from other donors' samples. CDR3 sequence reads: CASSALRSGDYGYTF. CDR3 nucleotide sequence: TGTGCCAGCAGTGCCCTGCGCTCTGGGGACTATGGCTACACCTTC.